The clone carrying this T cell receptor (beta chain) was seen repeatedly, ten times or more. As yet, its antigen is unknown. By 5'RACE template switching, TCR cDNA was produced, with a universal primer site and UMIs added in the process. A single record per CDR3 protein comes from TCRdb applying MiXCR to the 5' RACE reads. The sample yields tens of thousands of distinct CDR3 sequences, around 7.7% seen once. This specimen comes from a study of T cells after yellow fever vaccination. Looking at the study overall: Fractions of limited cellularity were prepared by means of SMART-Seq v4 Ultra Low Input.

General study results and limits: FACS-sorted repertoires could harbor abundant contaminating bulk-population clonotypes. Clones that expanded after primary vaccination mostly reappeared after the booster (96% CD4, 88% CD8).

The origin of this receptor is a man younger than 40 who received the YFV17D yellow fever vaccine. The source material was CD8+ T cells sorted from PBMCs, sampled on the day of the yellow fever booster vaccination.

CDR3 in amino acids: CASSYGLDSGEQYF. The CDR3 DNA reads TGTGCCAGCAGTTACGGGCTGGACAGCGGCGAGCAGTACTTC. The chain joins TRBV6-2 or TRBV6-3 to TRBJ2-7; D may be TRBD1 (6 bases). This CDR3 has 14 residues. Germline V gives CDR1 MNHEY, CDR2 SVGEGT. V was shortened by 2 bases and J by 6 bases, with 14 bases between the two germline ends.